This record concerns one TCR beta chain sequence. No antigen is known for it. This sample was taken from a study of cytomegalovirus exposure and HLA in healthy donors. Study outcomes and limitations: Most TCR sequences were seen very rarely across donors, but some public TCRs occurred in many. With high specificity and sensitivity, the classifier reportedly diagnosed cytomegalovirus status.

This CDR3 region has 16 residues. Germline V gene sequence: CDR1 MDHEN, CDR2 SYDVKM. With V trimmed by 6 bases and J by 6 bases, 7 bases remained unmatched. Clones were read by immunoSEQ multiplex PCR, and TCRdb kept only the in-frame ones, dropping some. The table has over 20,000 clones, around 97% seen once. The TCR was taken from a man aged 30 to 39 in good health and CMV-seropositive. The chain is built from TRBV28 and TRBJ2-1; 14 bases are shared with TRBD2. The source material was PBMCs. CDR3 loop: CASRPPGLAGVNEQFF. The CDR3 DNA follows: TGTGCCAGCAGGCCCCCGGGACTAGCGGGAGTCAATGAGCAGTTCTTC.